One sample yielded the 19 T cell receptor beta chains listed below, sequenced in a study of blood T cell repertoires in COVID-19 (TCRdb year 2020). Libraries were made using the immunoSEQ multiplex PCR assay. Imported from immuneACCESS, the table was reduced by TCRdb to in-frame sequences with V and J called. These copies leave out some clones; in studies compared against another copy, an unresolved V gene accounts for under half, and the cause of the remainder is not known. The sample table contains roughly 180,000 clones; only one count was recorded for roughly 85% of them. 5% to 6% of the sample goes to the ten largest clones. The sequenced sample was peripheral blood. Receptors originate from a woman aged 45 to 65 with COVID-19, enrolled during active disease.

This clone was observed at least ten times. The chain carries TRBV7-2 and TRBJ2-5; no firm D call. The V gene lost 4 bases and the J gene lost 9 bases, with 15 bases spanning the gap. The CDR3 has 13 residues. CDR1 and CDR2 (germline): SGHTA, FQGNSA. The CDR3 nucleotides read TGTGCCAGCAGCTCCGGAGACCCCTCAGCCCAGTACTTC. Its translation: CASSSGDPSAQYF.

The chain employs TRBV5-1 and TRBJ2-2; 8 nucleotides align to TRBD2. Germline V gene data show CDR1 as SGHRS and CDR2 as YFSETQ. V gave up 1 base and J gave up 0 bases; unmatched junction bases: 2. The length of the CDR3 is 16 residues. The CDR3 region is CASSLLLAANTGELFF. In nucleotides, the CDR3 is TGCGCCAGCAGCTTGTTACTAGCGGCGAACACCGGGGAGCTGTTTTTT.

The chain recombines TRBV5-4 with TRBJ2-3; 9 bases align to TRBD2. This CDR3 region has 16 residues. From germline, CDR1 is SGHNT and CDR2 YYREEE (reference sequence). J was trimmed by 2 bases and V by 4 bases; bases with no gene match: 8. CDR3 DNA sequence: TGTGCCAGCAGCCCGAGGACTAGCGAGGTCACAGATACGCAGTATTTT. Translating gives CASSPRTSEVTDTQYF.

The J gene is TRBJ1-4, the V gene TRBV9, with no clear D. Trimming shortened V by 1 base and J by 8 bases, and 15 bases separated the two germline ends. The CDR3 spans 15 residues. Germline V gives CDR1 SGDLS, CDR2 YYNGEE. The CDR3 reads CASSVYEGRAEKLFF. The CDR3 DNA is TGTGCCAGCAGCGTATACGAGGGCCGGGCGGAAAAACTGTTTTTT.

The V call is TRBV4-3, the J call TRBJ2-6, with D possibly being TRBD2 (5 bases). CDR1 LGHNA and CDR2 YSLEER come from the germline V gene. CDR3 length: 16 amino acids. Trimming took off 1 base at V and 2 bases at J, with 9 bases between the two ends. In DNA form, the CDR3 reads TGCGCCAGCAGCCAAGGCGTCGGGGCTGGGGCCAACGTCCTGACTTTC. Translation: CASSQGVGAGANVLTF.

The CDR3 nucleotides read TGTGCCAGCAGCTTCCAGGGAACAGAGACCCAGTACTTC. As protein: CASSFQGTETQYF. The chain employs TRBV7-2 and TRBJ2-5; a weak D match, TRBD1 (5 bases). The CDR3 sequence is 13 residues long. Germline assignment: CDR1 SGHTA and CDR2 FQGNSA. Between the trimmed V and J ends, which lost 3 bases and 4 bases, there was a span of 9 bases.

To note about this clone: The same CDR3 is also encoded by other DNA sequences in this sample. This chain uses TRBV2 with TRBJ2-7; D might be TRBD1 (5 bases). The CDR3 totals 11 residues. Trimming took off 6 bases at V and 4 bases at J, with 7 bases between the two ends. Germline V CDR1 and CDR2: SNHLY, FYNNEI. The CDR3: CASSDSYEQYF. The CDR3 nucleotides are TGTGCCAGCAGCGACAGTTACGAGCAGTACTTC.

This chain connects TRBV5-6 to TRBJ1-5, with D unresolved. Germline CDR1 reads SGHDT; CDR2 reads YYEEEE. V was pared by 3 bases and J by 1 base, with 14 bases between. The CDR3 extends over 16 amino acids. The CDR3 loop reads CASSSGILLSNQPQHF. In nucleotides, the CDR3 is TGTGCCAGCAGCTCCGGAATATTACTAAGCAATCAGCCCCAGCATTTT.

This chain links TRBV28 with TRBJ1-5, with 7 positions matching TRBD1. Germline V gene lookup returns CDR1 MDHEN and CDR2 SYDVKM. The CDR3 runs 17 residues. Germline trimming cut 5 bases from V and 4 bases from J; bases unmatched to any gene: 14. CDR3 nucleotide sequence: TGTGCCAGCAGTCCCCGGGACAGCGGCCCCGAAAATCAGCCCCAGCATTTT. This sequence encodes CASSPRDSGPENQPQHF.

The chain joins TRBV7-3 to TRBJ2-3; D is perhaps TRBD1 (6 bases). The CDR3 runs to 13 residues. Per germline, CDR1 SGHTA and CDR2 FQGTGA. Trimming took off 6 bases at V and 6 bases at J, with 13 bases between the two ends. The DNA of the CDR3 is TGTGCCAGCAGGTCGGTTGGGGGCGATACGCAGTATTTT. It specifies CASRSVGGDTQYF.

The chain recombines TRBV30 with TRBJ1-3; the D is unclear. Germline-derived CDR1 and CDR2 are GTSNPN and SVGIG (reference sequence). This CDR3 has 14 amino acids. Trimming shortened V by 0 bases and J by 5 bases, and 11 bases separated the two germline ends. The CDR3, as DNA: TGTGCCTGGAGTGTAGAAGCAAGAAGAAACACCATATATTTT. Translation: CAWSVEARRNTIYF.

The chain has TRBV9 and TRBJ2-5; the match to TRBD2 covers 7 bases. Germline CDR1 is SGDLS and CDR2 is YYNGEE. The CDR3 covers 13 residues. The trim removed 3 bases at V and 9 bases at J, leaving 8 bases unmatched. The CDR3, as DNA: TGTGCCAGCAGCGGAGCGGGGCGAAGCGCCCAGTACTTC. Its protein product is CASSGAGRSAQYF.

This rearrangement joins TRBV9 to TRBJ2-7; 7 positions match TRBD1. The trim removed 3 bases at V and 4 bases at J, leaving 7 bases unmatched. The CDR3 runs 14 residues. Germline V lookup: CDR1 SGDLS, CDR2 YYNGEE. The CDR3 bases are TGTGCCAGCAGCGCGACAGACAGGGCTTACGAGCAGTACTTC. Protein product: CASSATDRAYEQYF.

The chain links TRBV2 to TRBJ2-3; 9 bases map to TRBD2. This CDR3 has 16 residues. Trimming took 2 bases from V and 3 from J; bases not matched to a gene: 6. Germline CDR1 and CDR2: SNHLY and FYNNEI. CDR3 region: CASSELLSGGTDTQYF. The CDR3 nucleotides read TGTGCCAGCAGTGAACTACTTAGCGGGGGAACAGATACGCAGTATTTT.

The V call is TRBV15, the J call TRBJ2-1; D is possibly TRBD2 (5 bases). The V and J ends lost 0 bases and 2 bases respectively, with 11 bases between them. Germline values: CDR1 LNHNV, CDR2 YYDKDF (reference sequence). The CDR3 runs to 16 residues. CDR3 in amino acids: CATSRDPSGTYNEQFF. The CDR3 bases are TGTGCCACCAGCAGAGATCCCAGCGGAACCTACAATGAGCAGTTCTTC. Looking up the rest from reference TRBV15 and TRBJ2-1 gives the full variable domain: DAMVIQNPRYQVTQFGKPVTLSCSQTLNHNVMYWYQQKSSQAPKLLFHYYDKDFNNEADTPDNFQSRRPNTSFCFLDIRSPGLGDTAMYLCATSRDPSGTYNEQFFGPGTRLTVL.

The rearrangement links TRBV5-1 to TRBJ2-5, with 9 bases identical to TRBD1. V was pared by 0 bases and J by 4 bases, with 7 bases of the junction left unmatched. The CDR3 is 16 amino acids. Germline CDR1 SGHRS, CDR2 YFSETQ. CDR3 in DNA: TGCGCCAGCAGCTTGGCGGGACAGGGTTCACCAGAGACCCAGTACTTC. The encoded protein is CASSLAGQGSPETQYF.

This clone was detected only once. The chain couples TRBV11-2 to TRBJ2-3, with D possibly being TRBD1 (6 bases). V lost 1 base, J lost 4 bases, and 18 bases lay in between. Germline CDR1 and CDR2: SGHAT and FQNNGV. The CDR3 has 17 residues. The DNA for the CDR3 is TGTGCCAGCAGCTTAGTACAGGGCCAGGGGCCGTCAGATACGCAGTATTTT. Translating gives CASSLVQGQGPSDTQYF.

This clone was seen just once. The chain couples TRBV6-2 or TRBV6-3 to TRBJ1-2; TRBD1 agrees at 9 bases. Germline V CDR1 and CDR2: MNHEY, SVGEGT. The CDR3 totals 18 residues. The V gene end was trimmed by 4 bases and the J gene end by 0 bases; junction bases not matched to a gene: 12. The DNA of the CDR3 is TGTGCCAGCAGTTCGTTACGGACAGGGGCCCTCCCTAACTATGGCTACACCTTC. It yields the protein CASSSLRTGALPNYGYTF.

The rearrangement uses TRBV30 and TRBJ1-1; a possible D gene is TRBD1 (5 bases). Germline-derived CDR1 and CDR2 are GTSNPN and SVGIG (reference sequence). This CDR3 is built from 11 residues. The CDR3 nucleotides read TGTGCGAACATGGGGGGTATGAAAGCTTTCTTT. This encodes CANMGGMKAFF.